This entry is about one TCR beta chain. Its matching antigen is unknown. TCRdb keeps only in-frame clones here, not all; method: immunoSEQ multiplex PCR. The sample shows 31,000 or so clones, around 80% of them seen only once. V was shortened by 4 bases and J by 0 bases, with 12 bases between the two germline ends. Germline loops: CDR1 MDHEN, CDR2 SYDVKM. The CDR3 spans 15 residues. Time point noted: cycle 4 day 1 (C4D1), after 6 weeks of nivolumab. Following autologous stem cell transplantation, relapse occurred in every patient, and exposure to brentuximab vedotin varied. This specimen comes from a study of PD-1 blockade in classical Hodgkin lymphoma. Whole-study results and caveats: Nivolumab initiation under 1 year post-ASCT meant exclusion.

The material sequenced was peripheral blood mononuclear cells (PBMCs), taken before the fourth cycle of nivolumab. The receptor's source is a human donor with classical Hodgkin lymphoma. The chain carries TRBV28 and TRBJ1-1; TRBD1 is a possible D gene (6 bases). The CDR3 region is CASSSAGTLNTEAFF. The CDR3 DNA is TGTGCCAGCAGTTCAGCCGGGACACTGAACACTGAAGCTTTCTTT.